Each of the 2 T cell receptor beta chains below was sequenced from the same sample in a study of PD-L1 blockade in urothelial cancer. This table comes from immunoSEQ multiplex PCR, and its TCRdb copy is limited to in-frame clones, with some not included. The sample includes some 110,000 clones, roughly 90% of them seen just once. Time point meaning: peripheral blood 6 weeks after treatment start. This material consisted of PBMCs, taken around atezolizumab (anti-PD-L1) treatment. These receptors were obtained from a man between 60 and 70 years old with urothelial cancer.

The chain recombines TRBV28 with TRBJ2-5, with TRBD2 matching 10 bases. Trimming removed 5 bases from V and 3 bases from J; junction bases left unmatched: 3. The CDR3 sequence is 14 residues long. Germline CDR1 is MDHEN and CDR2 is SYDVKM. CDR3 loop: CASSKAGGEETQYF. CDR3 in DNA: TGTGCCAGCAGTAAAGCGGGGGGGGAAGAGACCCAGTACTTC.

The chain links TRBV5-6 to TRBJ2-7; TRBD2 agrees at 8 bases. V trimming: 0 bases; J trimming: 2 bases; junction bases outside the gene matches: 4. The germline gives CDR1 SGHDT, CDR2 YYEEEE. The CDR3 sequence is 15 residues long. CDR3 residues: CASSLAGTRAYEQYF. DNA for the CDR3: TGTGCCAGCAGCTTGGCGGGGACTAGGGCCTACGAGCAGTACTTC.